Below, 22 T cell receptor beta chains from the same sample are listed, as sequenced in a study of cytomegalovirus exposure and HLA in healthy donors. 13 Jbeta primers and 60 Vbeta primers were used for the PCR. Measured with immunoSEQ multiplex PCR; TCRdb has only the in-frame clones, and not every one. The repertoire holds 90,000 to 150,000 clones, with 74% as singletons. Material: PBMCs. The receptors shown here come from a human donor in good health.

This clone was observed a handful of times. The identical CDR3 is also encoded by other nucleotide sequences in the sample. The chain has TRBV7-9 and TRBJ2-2; tentatively, D is TRBD2 (5 bases). The CDR3 runs to 14 residues. Germline V gene lookup returns CDR1 SEHNR and CDR2 FQNEAQ (reference sequence). V lost 3 bases and J 2 bases, leaving 7 bases between the germline ends. Written as DNA, the CDR3 is TGTGCCAGCAGCTTGTCGGGAAACACCGGGGAGCTGTTTTTT. Protein sequence: CASSLSGNTGELFF.

This rearrangement joins TRBV19 to TRBJ1-2; D is uncertain. Germline V lookup: CDR1 LNHDA, CDR2 SQIVND (reference sequence). This CDR3 region has 14 residues. The V and J ends lost 4 bases and 5 bases respectively, with 14 bases between them. The CDR3 nucleotides are TGTGCCAGTAGTAGCGAGGTCCGTGGGTATGGCTACACCTTC. The encoded protein is CASSSEVRGYGYTF.

This chain links TRBV5-1 with TRBJ2-3; 8 bases align to TRBD1. In germline, CDR1 is SGHRS, CDR2 YFSETQ. The CDR3 runs to 15 residues. The junction had 5 bases not matched to a gene; V was cut back by 1 base and J by 4 bases. In DNA form, the CDR3 reads TGCGCCAGCAGCTTGTCTCAGGGGGCCTCAGATACGCAGTATTTT. Translated, it gives CASSLSQGASDTQYF.

CDR3 sequence: CSPTGGLAGGKSYNEQFF. Here the CDR3 DNA reads TGCAGCCCCACCGGGGGCCTAGCGGGGGGGAAGTCCTACAATGAGCAGTTCTTC. The chain is built from TRBV29-1 and TRBJ2-1; 12 bases are a match to TRBD2. In germline, CDR1 is SQVTM, CDR2 ANQGSEA. Trimming removed 8 bases from V and 1 base from J; junction bases left unmatched: 15. The CDR3 totals 18 residues.

The chain employs TRBV19 and TRBJ2-7, with 9 bases identical to TRBD2. The CDR3 runs to 14 residues. Germline V CDR1 and CDR2: LNHDA, SQIVND (reference sequence). Germline trimming cut 5 bases from V and 0 bases from J; bases unmatched to any gene: 2. The CDR3 sequence is CASSLLAGSYEQYF. The CDR3 DNA follows: TGTGCCAGTAGTTTACTAGCGGGCTCCTACGAGCAGTACTTC.

Only one count was recorded for this clone. The rearrangement links TRBV10-3 to TRBJ1-2; no firm D call. V lost 0 bases and J 0 bases, leaving 11 bases between the germline ends. Germline values: CDR1 ENHRY, CDR2 SYGVKD. The CDR3 totals 16 residues. The CDR3 protein is CAISESGLGANYGYTF. As DNA, the CDR3 is TGTGCCATCAGTGAGTCTGGTTTGGGAGCTAACTATGGCTACACCTTC.

This clone was detected only a few times. V usage is TRBV27 and J usage is TRBJ2-1; TRBD2 aligns across 15 bases. V dropped 5 bases and J dropped 4; count of bases not matched to a gene: 12. CDR3 size: 19 residues. CDR1 is MNHEY, CDR2 SMNVEV, per germline (reference sequence). The CDR3 region is CASSASRTSGGALYNEQFF. The CDR3, as DNA: TGTGCCAGCAGTGCATCAAGGACTAGCGGGGGGGCGCTTTACAATGAGCAGTTCTTC.

This rearrangement joins TRBV7-8 to TRBJ2-5; the D gene is possibly TRBD1 (5 bases). The J call may be wrong; the DNA end is better matched by TRBJ2-7. The germline V gene has CDR1 SGHVS and CDR2 FQNEAQ. The CDR3 contains 13 residues. DNA of the CDR3: TGTGCCAGCAGCTCCGACAGTCCCTACGAGCAGTACTTC. This gives the protein CASSSDSPYEQYF.

V is TRBV5-1 and J is TRBJ2-5; 9 bases are a match to TRBD1. The J call may not be correct, given that the DNA end is closer to TRBJ2-7. This CDR3 region has 15 residues. In germline, CDR1 is SGHRS, CDR2 YFSETQ. In DNA form, the CDR3 reads TGCGCCAGCAGCGTGAGGACAGGGGTACCCTACGAGCAGTACTTC. The encoded protein is CASSVRTGVPYEQYF.

This chain links TRBV5-1 with TRBJ2-3; 9 nucleotides match TRBD1. The CDR3 runs 14 residues. V was pared by 7 bases and J by 2 bases, with 5 bases of the junction left unmatched. CDR1 SGHRS and CDR2 YFSETQ come from the germline V gene. The CDR3 coding sequence is TGCGCCAGCGTGGACAGGGGATTCACAGATACGCAGTATTTT. As protein: CASVDRGFTDTQYF.

V usage is TRBV15 and J usage is TRBJ1-6, with 7 bases identical to TRBD1. The CDR3 consists of 18 residues. Germline CDR1 is LNHNV and CDR2 is YYDKDF (reference sequence). Unmatched junction bases numbered 19, after V lost 1 base and J lost 13 bases. CDR3 in amino acids: CATSRGLGEAQGFSPLHF. The CDR3 DNA is TGTGCCACCAGCAGAGGCTTGGGCGAGGCACAGGGGTTTAGTCCCCTCCACTTT.

This chain joins TRBV30 and TRBJ2-5; tentatively, D is TRBD2 (7 bases). Germline assignment: CDR1 GTSNPN and CDR2 SVGIG (reference sequence). The CDR3 runs 14 residues. Trimming took off 3 bases at V and 5 bases at J, with 16 bases between the two ends. The CDR3 sequence is CAWRGGGIRETQYF. DNA of the CDR3: TGTGCCTGGAGAGGGGGGGGTATCCGGGAGACCCAGTACTTC.

The CDR3 loop is CASSPGSSGVTGELFF. The CDR3 DNA sequence: TGTGCCAGCAGCCCCGGGTCTAGCGGGGTCACCGGGGAGCTGTTTTTT. The chain recombines TRBV7-2 with TRBJ2-2; 9 bases are shared with TRBD2. CDR3 length: 16 residues. V was pared by 5 bases and J by 4 bases, with 8 bases of the junction left unmatched. CDR1 is SGHTA, CDR2 FQGNSA, per germline.

The gene calls are TRBV19 and TRBJ1-2; 8 nucleotides agree with TRBD1. The CDR3 loop spans 13 amino acids. Germline-derived CDR1 and CDR2 are LNHDA and SQIVND (reference sequence). V trimming: 7 bases; J trimming: 2 bases; junction bases outside the gene matches: 3. CDR3: CASTRTGNYGYTF. The CDR3 coding sequence is TGTGCCAGTACCAGGACAGGGAACTATGGCTACACCTTC.

This clone was seen once. CDR3 loop: CASSQELAGIYNEQFF. In DNA form, the CDR3 reads TGTGCCAGCAGCCAGGAACTAGCGGGGATTTACAATGAGCAGTTCTTC. V is TRBV5-4 and J is TRBJ2-1, with TRBD2 identical over 10 bases. With V trimmed by 4 bases and J by 4 bases, 8 bases remained unmatched. The CDR3 extends over 16 amino acids. Germline V gene data show CDR1 as SGHNT and CDR2 as YYREEE (reference sequence).

This clone was seen only a few times. The junction departs from germline at one end; a sequencing error may be responsible. The DNA for the CDR3 is TGTGCTAGCAGCTTGGACAGGACCTACGAGCAGTACTTC. Protein: CASSLDRTYEQYF. The chain has TRBV7-7 and TRBJ2-7; 7 bases map to TRBD1. This CDR3 spans 13 amino acids. Germline CDR1 reads SSHAT; CDR2 reads FNYEAQ (reference sequence).

The chain uses TRBV5-6 and TRBJ2-2; TRBD2 aligns across 7 bases. V shed 2 bases and J 6 bases; nucleotides not matched to a gene: 1. This CDR3 has 13 residues. Germline loops: CDR1 SGHDT, CDR2 YYEEEE. The CDR3 loop is CASSLAGPGELFF. CDR3 sequence (DNA): TGTGCCAGCAGCTTAGCGGGACCCGGGGAGCTGTTTTTT.

The J gene is TRBJ2-1, the V gene TRBV28, with 10 bases fitting TRBD1. The CDR3 totals 15 residues. Germline V lookup: CDR1 MDHEN, CDR2 SYDVKM. The V and J ends lost 0 bases and 4 bases, in that order; junction bases with no gene match: 0. This CDR3 is CASSLWGQGYNEQFF. CDR3 sequence (DNA): TGTGCCAGCAGTTTATGGGGACAGGGGTACAATGAGCAGTTCTTC.

This clone was observed a few times. V is TRBV28 and J is TRBJ2-7, with D maybe TRBD1 (6 bases). The CDR3 consists of 14 residues. Trimming shortened V by 6 bases and J by 0 bases, and 12 bases separated the two germline ends. CDR1 is MDHEN and CDR2 is SYDVKM in the germline V gene. CDR3 region: CASSRTESSYEQYF. The CDR3 nucleotides are TGTGCCAGCAGCCGGACAGAGAGCTCCTACGAGCAGTACTTC.

The chain recombines TRBV28 with TRBJ2-2; 8 bases are shared with TRBD1. The CDR3 is made up of 15 amino acids. The germline V gene has CDR1 MDHEN and CDR2 SYDVKM. The V gene end was trimmed by 5 bases and the J gene end by 5 bases; junction bases not matched to a gene: 7. For the CDR3, the DNA is TGTGCCAGCAGTCGTGGACAGGGCAGGACCGGGGAGCTGTTTTTT. Its protein is CASSRGQGRTGELFF.

This clone was detected once. The chain joins TRBV2 to TRBJ1-5, with D perhaps matching TRBD1 (5 bases). This CDR3 has 13 amino acids. From germline, CDR1 is SNHLY and CDR2 FYNNEI. V shed 8 bases and J shed 4 bases, with 12 bases lying between them. CDR3 sequence reads: CASQGYVNQPQHF. CDR3 DNA: TGTGCCAGCCAGGGCTATGTGAATCAGCCCCAGCATTTT.

The table lists this clone with a few counts. The J gene is TRBJ1-6, the V gene TRBV7-2; perhaps TRBD1 as D (5 bases). Germline CDR1 and CDR2: SGHTA and FQGNSA. CDR3 length equals 16 residues. Trimming removed 3 bases at V and 6 bases at J, with 15 bases between. The CDR3 DNA reads TGTGCCAGCAGCTTCGACTCAGGGATGGGTAATTCACCCCTCCACTTT. Translation: CASSFDSGMGNSPLHF.